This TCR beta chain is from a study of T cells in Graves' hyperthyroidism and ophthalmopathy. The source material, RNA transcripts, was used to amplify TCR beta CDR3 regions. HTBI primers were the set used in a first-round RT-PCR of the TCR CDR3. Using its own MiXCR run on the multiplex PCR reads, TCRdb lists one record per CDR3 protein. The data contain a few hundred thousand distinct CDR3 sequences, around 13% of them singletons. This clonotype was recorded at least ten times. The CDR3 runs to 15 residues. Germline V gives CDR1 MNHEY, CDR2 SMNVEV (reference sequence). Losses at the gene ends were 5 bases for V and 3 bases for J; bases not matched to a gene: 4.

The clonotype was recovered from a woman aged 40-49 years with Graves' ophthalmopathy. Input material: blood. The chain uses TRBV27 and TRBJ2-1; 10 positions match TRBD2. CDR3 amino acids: CASSSGRVDYNEQFF. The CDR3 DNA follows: TGTGCCAGCAGTAGCGGGAGGGTGGACTACAATGAGCAGTTCTTC.